This T cell receptor (beta chain) came from a study of TIL therapy for anti-PD-1-resistant metastatic lung cancer. Time point defined: pre-treatment sample, taken before nivolumab and TIL therapy. Sequencing used immunoSEQ v3. TCRdb's table, derived via immunoSEQ multiplex PCR, lists solely in-frame clones and lacks some. In the table there are about 59,000 clones, less than 75% of which are singletons. This CDR3 is built from 14 residues. V was trimmed by 1 base and J by 0 bases, leaving 7 bases between them. Germline-derived CDR1 and CDR2 are SGHTA and FQGTGA. Material: blood, obtained at baseline. The origin of this receptor is a person aged 25 to 80 with non-small cell lung cancer. The chain couples TRBV7-3 to TRBJ2-7; perhaps TRBD2 as D (5 bases). This CDR3 is CASSLRGVSYEQYF. Here the CDR3 DNA reads TGTGCCAGCAGCTTAAGGGGAGTCTCCTACGAGCAGTACTTC. Full variable domain (rest looked up from reference TRBV7-3 and TRBJ2-7): GAGVSQTPSNKVTEKGKYVELRCDPISGHTALYWYRQSLGQGPEFLIYFQGTGAADDSGLPNDRFFAVRPEGSVSTLKIQRTERGDSAVYLCASSLRGVSYEQYFGPGTRLTVT.